These 22 T cell receptor beta chains were sequenced from one sample in a study of T cells after yellow fever vaccination. TCRdb called the 5' RACE reads again in MiXCR, with one record for every CDR3 protein. The data show roughly 250,000 distinct CDR3 sequences, over 10% seen once. Sequenced here: CD4+ T cells sorted from PBMCs, sampled 45 days after the yellow fever booster vaccination. Receptor source: a man aged 25 to 40 who received the YFV17D yellow fever vaccine.

This clonotype has a handful of counts. This rearrangement joins TRBV20-1 to TRBJ1-4; D not certain. V lost 3 bases, J lost 2 bases, and 16 bases lay in between. Germline V CDR1 and CDR2: DFQATT, SNEGSKA (reference sequence). CDR3 length: 16 residues. CDR3 in amino acids: CSASASFGGTNEKLFF. CDR3 in DNA: TGCAGTGCTAGCGCGTCGTTTGGCGGGACTAATGAAAAACTGTTTTTT.

This clonotype was counted ten times or more. The V call is TRBV4-3, the J call TRBJ1-2; 7 positions match TRBD1. The CDR3 covers 16 residues. In germline, CDR1 is LGHNA, CDR2 YSLEER. J gave up 0 bases and V 1 base, and 5 bases lay outside the gene matches. CDR3 in amino acids: CASSQGQGRTNYGYTF. The CDR3 coding sequence is TGCGCCAGCAGCCAAGGACAGGGACGAACTAACTATGGCTACACCTTC.

This clonotype was seen more than once but under ten times. V gene TRBV9 combines with J gene TRBJ1-2; D is possibly TRBD1 (5 bases). Germline V gene data show CDR1 as SGDLS and CDR2 as YYNGEE. V was pared by 4 bases and J by 5 bases, with 18 bases between. The CDR3 spans 15 residues. CDR3 DNA sequence: TGTGCCAGCAGCCCAAGGGAGGGGCGGGGGTATGGCTACACCTTC. It is translated as CASSPREGRGYGYTF.

The V and J genes are TRBV4-2 and TRBJ1-4; D ambiguous. With 0 bases removed from V and 6 bases from J, the gap between germline ends came to 8 bases. In germline, CDR1 is LGHNA, CDR2 YNFKEQ. This CDR3 has 14 amino acids. CDR3 in amino acids: CASSQDENDEKLFF. The CDR3 DNA reads as TGTGCCAGCAGCCAAGATGAAAATGATGAAAAACTGTTTTTT.

This clonotype has only a few counts. The chain uses TRBV11-2 and TRBJ2-7; D is possibly TRBD2 (6 bases). CDR3 length: 15 residues. Germline assignment: CDR1 SGHAT and CDR2 FQNNGV. Trimming took off 5 bases at V and 2 bases at J, with 16 bases between the two ends. The CDR3 is CASSRGTRGTYEQYF. The CDR3 DNA sequence: TGTGCCAGCAGCCGCGGGACTCGCGGTACCTACGAGCAGTACTTC.

The rearrangement uses TRBV5-1 and TRBJ1-1; no definite D call. Trimming took 5 bases from V and 5 from J, leaving 13 bases between them. Looked up from germline, CDR1 is SGHRS and CDR2 is YFSETQ. The CDR3 totals 13 residues. The CDR3 coding sequence is TGCGCCAGCAGGGAGGGTCTTAATACTGAAGCTTTCTTT. Its translation: CASREGLNTEAFF.

This clonotype was seen more than once but under ten times. The chain carries TRBV5-6 and TRBJ2-6; D remains unclear. V lost 7 bases and J 4 bases, leaving 18 bases between the germline ends. Germline-derived CDR1 and CDR2 are SGHDT and YYEEEE. The length of the CDR3 is 16 residues. The CDR3 region is CASSSGYLAGANVLTF. The CDR3 nucleotides are TGTGCCAGCTCCTCGGGCTACCTTGCCGGGGCCAACGTCCTGACTTTC.

This chain uses TRBV4-3 with TRBJ2-5; TRBD2 matches at 9 bases. The junction had 0 bases not matched to a gene; V was cut back by 0 bases and J by 7 bases. The germline V gene encodes CDR1 LGHNA and CDR2 YSLEER. The length of the CDR3 is 13 residues. CDR3: CASSQEREGTQYF. Written as DNA, the CDR3 is TGCGCCAGCAGCCAAGAGCGGGAGGGGACCCAGTACTTC.

Only a few counts were recorded for this clonotype. This chain connects TRBV5-4 to TRBJ2-1, with TRBD1 identical over 9 bases. Germline trimming cut 1 base from V and 2 bases from J; bases unmatched to any gene: 4. Germline V lookup: CDR1 SGHNT, CDR2 YYREEE (reference sequence). The CDR3 is 16 amino acids. This CDR3 reads CASSLKGQGTYNEQFF. CDR3 DNA: TGTGCCAGCAGCTTGAAGGGACAGGGTACCTACAATGAGCAGTTCTTC.

At least ten counts were recorded for this clonotype. CDR3 residues: CSVRRSYEQYF. The CDR3 nucleotides read TGCAGCGTTCGGAGATCCTACGAGCAGTACTTC. The chain combines TRBV29-1 with TRBJ2-7; D is unclear. This CDR3 comprises 11 residues. CDR1 SQVTM and CDR2 ANQGSEA come from the germline V gene. The V and J ends lost 5 bases and 1 base respectively, with 6 bases between them.

This CDR3 reads CASSYTLTRAHEQYF. The CDR3 nucleotides are TGTGCCAGCAGTTACACCCTGACTCGGGCGCACGAGCAGTACTTC. The gene calls are TRBV6-2 or TRBV6-3 and TRBJ2-7, with no clear D. V was clipped by 2 bases and J by 5 bases, with 16 bases between them. This CDR3 is 15 amino acids long. CDR1 MNHEY and CDR2 SVGEGT come from the germline V gene.

This sequence joins TRBV14 and TRBJ2-3; 10 nucleotides align to TRBD2. V was pared by 1 base and J by 2 bases, with 3 bases of the junction left unmatched. The germline V gene encodes CDR1 SGHDN and CDR2 FVKESK. The length of the CDR3 is 16 residues. CDR3 sequence (DNA): TGTGCCAGCAGCCAAGCACTAGCGGGGAACACAGATACGCAGTATTTT. It yields the protein CASSQALAGNTDTQYF.

V gene TRBV11-2 combines with J gene TRBJ2-2; D is unresolved. This CDR3 spans 12 amino acids. Germline CDR1 is SGHAT and CDR2 is FQNNGV. V was shortened by 8 bases and J by 5 bases, with 9 bases between the two germline ends. The CDR3 DNA is TGTGCCAGCCGCCTTTTTACCGGGGAGCTGTTTTTT. As protein: CASRLFTGELFF.

This clonotype was found a few times. This chain connects TRBV15 to TRBJ2-2, with unresolved D. Between the trimmed V and J ends, which lost 0 bases and 4 bases, there was a span of 6 bases. Germline loops: CDR1 LNHNV, CDR2 YYDKDF (reference sequence). This CDR3 spans 14 amino acids. The CDR3 DNA follows: TGTGCCACCAGCAGAGATCGGCGCACCGGGGAGCTGTTTTTT. Its translation: CATSRDRRTGELFF.

This clonotype was recorded a few times. This CDR3 reads CASHSRNLVYSQFF. In DNA, the CDR3 is TGTGCCAGCCACTCACGCAACCTGGTGTACTCGCAGTTCTTC. The chain combines TRBV6-2 or TRBV6-3 with TRBJ2-1; D remains ambiguous. Trimming took off 8 bases at V and 12 bases at J, with 23 bases between the two ends. The CDR3 is made up of 14 amino acids. Germline V gene data show CDR1 as MNHEY and CDR2 as SVGEGT.

This clonotype has only a few counts. The genes are TRBV12-3 or TRBV12-4 and TRBJ2-2; D ambiguous. Deletions cut 3 bases from V and 6 bases from J, with 5 bases between. This CDR3 spans 12 amino acids. The CDR3 nucleotides read TGTGCCAGCAGTTTTGTTTCCGGGGAGCTGTTTTTT. This gives the protein CASSFVSGELFF.

In this sample, this clonotype turned up many times. The chain links TRBV20-1 to TRBJ2-1; unclear D gene. The V end was cut by 4 bases, the J end by 0 bases, with 4 bases between. CDR1 DFQATT and CDR2 SNEGSKA come from the germline V gene (reference sequence). This CDR3 has 12 residues. DNA for the CDR3: TGCAGTGCTACGCGCTCCTACAATGAGCAGTTCTTC. Residues: CSATRSYNEQFF.

This clonotype was picked up many times. The V and J genes are TRBV29-1 and TRBJ2-5; TRBD1 aligns across 9 bases. This CDR3 has 12 residues. Germline V lookup: CDR1 SQVTM, CDR2 ANQGSEA. J was trimmed by 5 bases and V by 6 bases; bases with no gene match: 4. CDR3 residues: CSVGGQGETQYF. CDR3 sequence (DNA): TGCAGCGTAGGAGGACAGGGGGAGACCCAGTACTTC.

V gene TRBV20-1 combines with J gene TRBJ1-2, with D maybe TRBD1 (5 bases). V was trimmed by 1 base and J by 4 bases, leaving 10 bases between them. Germline CDR1 is DFQATT and CDR2 is SNEGSKA (reference sequence). The CDR3 has 13 amino acids. CDR3 nucleotide sequence: TGCAGTGCTAGAGGGGGCTCTATCTATGGCTACACCTTC. Translation: CSARGGSIYGYTF.

The J gene is TRBJ2-1, the V gene TRBV27; D might be TRBD1 (5 bases). CDR3 size: 20 residues. Germline V lookup: CDR1 MNHEY, CDR2 SMNVEV (reference sequence). Trimming took off 6 bases at V and 2 bases at J, with 29 bases between the two ends. This chain's CDR3 is CASRPPRRVGQGNPYNEQFF. The CDR3 DNA sequence: TGTGCCAGCAGGCCTCCCCGACGCGTTGGGCAGGGAAATCCCTACAATGAGCAGTTCTTC.

This chain joins TRBV6-5 and TRBJ2-3, with D uncertain. This CDR3 spans 14 amino acids. V lost 1 base and J lost 2, with 7 bases in between. CDR1 and CDR2 from the germline V gene are MNHEY and SVGAGI. CDR3 residues: CASSYLENTDTQYF. Here the CDR3 DNA reads TGTGCCAGCAGTTACTTGGAAAACACAGATACGCAGTATTTT.

V is TRBV7-9 and J is TRBJ2-7; D not resolved. The CDR3 loop spans 14 amino acids. Germline loops: CDR1 SEHNR, CDR2 FQNEAQ (reference sequence). V was pared by 1 base and J by 4 bases, with 11 bases between. The chain's CDR3 is CASSLGPPEYEQYF. The CDR3 nucleotides are TGTGCCAGCAGCTTAGGGCCGCCGGAGTACGAGCAGTACTTC.